This passage covers 4 T cell receptor beta chains from one sample sequenced in a study of Ad26.COV2.S vaccination and SARS-CoV-2 variants. This sample's treatment: roughly 18 received Ad26.COV2.S at low or high dose, single or two shots; several received placebo; per-sample allocation not given. On day 63 after the first injection, vaccine and placebo recipients gave samples. Repertoires were generated with immunoSEQ multiplex PCR, while TCRdb's copy carries only in-frame clones and drops some. Of under 600,000 clones listed, about 88% are singletons. Sample: peripheral blood, taken in a trial of Ad26.COV2.S vaccine versus placebo. The receptors stem from a person between 18 and 59 years old who received the Ad26.COV2.S COVID-19 vaccine or a placebo.

V usage is TRBV14 and J usage is TRBJ1-4; 7 positions match TRBD1. J gave up 13 bases and V 4 bases, and 18 bases lay outside the gene matches. There are 16 residues in the CDR3. Germline CDR1 and CDR2: SGHDN and FVKESK. The CDR3 sequence is CASSLTSSGRGRRLFF. CDR3 bases: TGTGCCAGCAGCCTAACATCTTCGGGAAGGGGGCGCAGACTGTTTTTT.

This rearrangement joins TRBV28 to TRBJ2-3, with a possible D match to TRBD2 (6 bases). Germline CDR1 and CDR2: MDHEN and SYDVKM. The CDR3 is made up of 16 amino acids. Deletions cut 6 bases from V and 0 bases from J, with 16 bases between. CDR3 sequence: CASSTPGSPSTDTQYF. In DNA, the CDR3 is TGTGCCAGCAGCACTCCCGGGAGTCCCAGCACAGATACGCAGTATTTT.

This clone appeared once. V gene TRBV4-2 combines with J gene TRBJ1-3, with 7 bases aligning to TRBD1. CDR1 LGHNA and CDR2 YNFKEQ come from the germline V gene. The CDR3 loop spans 15 amino acids. J lost 3 bases, V lost 2 bases, and 4 bases had no gene match. The CDR3 reads CASSQPGTVGNTIYF. The DNA of the CDR3 is TGTGCCAGCAGCCAACCCGGGACAGTTGGAAACACCATATATTTT.

The rearrangement joins TRBV19 to TRBJ2-1; 7 nucleotides align to TRBD1. The V gene's germline CDR1 is LNHDA and CDR2 SQIVND (reference sequence). The CDR3 sequence is 14 residues long. With 3 bases clipped from V and 8 bases from J, the junction kept 7 bases outside the gene matches. In nucleotides, the CDR3 is TGTGCCAGTAGTATTGGGGACAGTAGCTATGAGCAGTTCTTC. It yields the protein CASSIGDSSYEQFF.